This T cell receptor beta chain originates from a study of T cell repertoires in cytomegalovirus infection. Study background: Public TCR beta signatures were indicative of both CMV infection and a matching HLA type.

Findings of the study overall: It was HLA-C-restricted CMV-specific TCR beta clonotypes that dominated the response ex vivo.

Trimming took off 8 bases at V and 9 bases at J, with 14 bases between the two ends. Germline CDR1 and CDR2: LNHDA and SQIVND (reference sequence). CDR3 length: 13 residues. This clonotype has more than one count but fewer than ten. The antigen is unknown. TCRdb recomputed calls from the reads with MiXCR, one row per CDR3 protein. The sample records about 300,000 distinct CDR3 sequences, roughly a tenth being singletons. Material for sequencing was PBMCs. This sequence originates from a human donor in good health (CMV status not recorded). Some clones in this sample may be carry-over from other donors' samples. V usage is TRBV19 and J usage is TRBJ1-6; D is ambiguous. The CDR3 DNA reads TGTGCCAGTGCCGACGCGGAAGGTTCACCCCTCCACTTT. The encoded protein is CASADAEGSPLHF.